Each of the 28 T cell receptor beta chains below was sequenced from the same sample in a study of blood T cell repertoires in COVID-19. Assay used: immunoSEQ multiplex PCR; TCRdb lists only in-frame clones, some missing. The data show some 200,000 clones, with roughly 79% seen just once and approximately 26% held by the top ten. The source material was peripheral blood. Source of these receptors: a woman aged 70-85 years with acute or convalescent COVID-19.

This clone has just a few counts. The CDR3, as DNA: TGTGCCAGCAGTGAGTTCAATAGCAATCAGCCCCAGCATTTT. Translated, it gives CASSEFNSNQPQHF. This chain uses TRBV6-1 with TRBJ1-5; D not resolved. The germline V gene has CDR1 MNHNS and CDR2 SASEGT. Trimming stripped 3 bases from V and 0 bases from J, with 6 bases between. There are 14 residues in the CDR3.

J is TRBJ1-1 and V is TRBV18; D may be TRBD1 (6 bases). CDR3 size: 15 residues. Germline CDR1 reads KGHSH; CDR2 reads LQKENI. With 3 bases removed from V and 5 bases from J, the gap between germline ends came to 16 bases. The CDR3 nucleotides are TGTGCCAGCTCACCTCTACGAAGGGGGTGGACTGAAGCTTTCTTT. This encodes CASSPLRRGWTEAFF.

The chain recombines TRBV5-4 with TRBJ2-1; TRBD2 matches 7 bases. Looked up from germline, CDR1 is SGHNT and CDR2 is YYREEE (reference sequence). With 0 bases clipped from V and 5 bases from J, the junction kept 5 bases outside the gene matches. The CDR3 runs to 15 residues. This CDR3 reads CASSLGGGPDNEQFF. Written as DNA, the CDR3 is TGTGCCAGCAGCTTGGGGGGAGGGCCAGACAATGAGCAGTTCTTC.

This sequence joins TRBV7-9 and TRBJ1-1, with no clear D. Germline lookup yields CDR1 SEHNR and CDR2 FQNEAQ (reference sequence). This CDR3 region has 12 residues. Trimming took off 3 bases at V and 1 base at J, with 3 bases between the two ends. In DNA, the CDR3 is TGTGCCAGCAGCTTCAAGAACACTGAAGCTTTCTTT. Its protein is CASSFKNTEAFF.

The chain couples TRBV6-6 to TRBJ1-1; D gene ambiguous. The germline gives CDR1 MNHNY, CDR2 SVGAGI (reference sequence). CDR3 length: 14 amino acids. V shed 7 bases and J shed 0 bases, with 12 bases lying between them. CDR3 coding DNA: TGTGCCAGCACCCCCGGGTCCATGAACACTGAAGCTTTCTTT. This codes for CASTPGSMNTEAFF.

The V call is TRBV7-9, the J call TRBJ1-5, with a tentative D call TRBD1 (5 bases). Trimming left V 0 bases short and J 2 bases short, with 8 bases between. In germline, CDR1 is SEHNR, CDR2 FQNEAQ (reference sequence). The CDR3 has 15 residues. The CDR3, as DNA: TGTGCCAGCAGCTTAGCGCTGGGGCGCAATCAGCCCCAGCATTTT. Translating gives CASSLALGRNQPQHF. Looking up the rest from reference TRBV7-9 and TRBJ1-5 gives the full variable domain: DTGVSQNPRHKITKRGQNVTFRCDPISEHNRLYWYRQTLGQGPEFLTYFQNEAQLEKSRLLSDRFSAERPKGSFSTLEIQRTEQGDSAMYLCASSLALGRNQPQHFGDGTRLSIL.

The gene calls are TRBV7-9 and TRBJ1-1, with 10 bases lining up with TRBD1. Germline V CDR1 and CDR2: SEHNR, FQNEAQ (reference sequence). There are 15 residues in the CDR3. The V segment lost 6 bases and the J segment 0 bases; nucleotides outside the gene matches: 4. The CDR3 nucleotides are TGTGCCAGCAGGTCCGGGACAGGGGTGAACACTGAAGCTTTCTTT. Translating gives CASRSGTGVNTEAFF.

This clone was seen only once. The gene calls are TRBV7-9 and TRBJ2-1; possibly TRBD1 for D (5 bases). Germline V gene lookup returns CDR1 SEHNR and CDR2 FQNEAQ (reference sequence). The CDR3 loop spans 12 amino acids. Trimming removed 2 bases at V and 6 bases at J, with 5 bases between. The CDR3 protein is CASSLQGNEQFF. The CDR3 DNA is TGTGCCAGCAGCTTACAGGGCAATGAGCAGTTCTTC.

V is TRBV5-1 and J is TRBJ2-7, with D unclear. Germline-derived CDR1 and CDR2 are SGHRS and YFSETQ. V shed 4 bases and J shed 2 bases, with 13 bases lying between them. CDR3 length: 14 amino acids. The CDR3 nucleotides read TGCGCCAGCAGCAATTTAGAAAGTGCCTACGAGCAGTACTTC. Its translation: CASSNLESAYEQYF.

The rearrangement links TRBV5-1 to TRBJ1-5; perhaps TRBD1 as D (6 bases). From germline, CDR1 is SGHRS and CDR2 YFSETQ. The CDR3 has 14 amino acids. Trimming shortened V by 4 bases and J by 4 bases, and 12 bases separated the two germline ends. Here the CDR3 reads CASSPGHQNQPQHF. The CDR3 DNA follows: TGCGCCAGCAGCCCGGGACACCAAAATCAGCCCCAGCATTTT.

This clone has just one count. This rearrangement joins TRBV6-1 to TRBJ2-7, with 7 bases that match TRBD1. This CDR3 is built from 15 residues. The germline V gene encodes CDR1 MNHNS and CDR2 SASEGT. Losses at the gene ends were 3 bases for V and 4 bases for J; bases not matched to a gene: 9. The CDR3 region has the DNA TGTGCCAGCAGTGATCCCTCTACAGGGGTATACGAGCAGTACTTC. Amino acids: CASSDPSTGVYEQYF.

This chain joins TRBV27 and TRBJ2-2; D is unresolved. Trimming took 6 bases from V and 5 from J, leaving 13 bases between them. CDR3 length: 14 residues. CDR1 and CDR2 from the germline V gene are MNHEY and SMNVEV (reference sequence). CDR3 sequence reads: CASSPARNTGELFF. Written as DNA, the CDR3 is TGTGCCAGCAGCCCGGCTAGGAATACCGGGGAGCTGTTTTTT.

This chain links TRBV15 with TRBJ1-6; the match to TRBD1 covers 9 bases. The germline V gene encodes CDR1 LNHNV and CDR2 YYDKDF (reference sequence). This CDR3 has 15 residues. Trimming cost V 5 bases and J 5 bases; bases outside gene matches: 4. The DNA of the CDR3 is TGTGCCACCAGCCCCAGGACAGGGGATAATTCACCCCTCCACTTT. This gives the protein CATSPRTGDNSPLHF.

This clone has just a few counts. V is TRBV7-2 and J is TRBJ1-2; D remains ambiguous. The CDR3 length is 15 residues. CDR1 is SGHTA, CDR2 FQGNSA, per germline. V lost 5 bases and J lost 6, with 19 bases in between. CDR3 residues: CASSPQSGSGNGYTF. DNA of the CDR3: TGTGCCAGCAGCCCACAATCTGGGAGCGGAAATGGCTACACCTTC.

V usage is TRBV7-3 and J usage is TRBJ2-2; a possible D gene is TRBD2 (6 bases). This CDR3 has 16 residues. V was cut by 3 bases and J by 1 base, with 12 bases left in between. Germline V lookup: CDR1 SGHTA, CDR2 FQGTGA. CDR3 sequence (DNA): TGTGCCAGCAGCTTCCGGACTACATTGAACACCGGGGAGCTGTTTTTT. Protein: CASSFRTTLNTGELFF.

V gene TRBV9 combines with J gene TRBJ2-1; D gene uncertain. CDR1 SGDLS and CDR2 YYNGEE come from the germline V gene. This CDR3 is built from 17 residues. Trimming shortened V by 4 bases and J by 6 bases, and 23 bases separated the two germline ends. The CDR3 coding sequence is TGTGCCAGCAGCCCGCTTTTGATCGTCTCGCGCCGCAATGAGCAGTTCTTC. It translates to CASSPLLIVSRRNEQFF.

The chain has TRBV5-4 and TRBJ2-5, with D possibly being TRBD1 (7 bases). The CDR3 extends over 14 amino acids. Between the trimmed V and J ends, which lost 2 bases and 5 bases, there was a span of 13 bases. The germline V gene has CDR1 SGHNT and CDR2 YYREEE (reference sequence). The CDR3 DNA reads as TGTGCCAGCAGCTTAGGAGGGGGCGGGGAGACCCAGTACTTC. This sequence encodes CASSLGGGGETQYF.

The J gene is TRBJ2-1, the V gene TRBV19; TRBD2 aligns across 10 bases. The CDR3 is made up of 16 amino acids. The ends lost 1 base at V and 8 bases at J; junction bases unmatched: 8. The germline V gene has CDR1 LNHDA and CDR2 SQIVND (reference sequence). As DNA, the CDR3 is TGTGCCAGTAGTATAGGTACCGGGACTAGCGTCGATGAGCAGTTCTTC. This translates into CASSIGTGTSVDEQFF.

The rearrangement links TRBV7-9 to TRBJ1-2; no clear D gene. CDR1 is SEHNR, CDR2 FQNEAQ, per germline (reference sequence). V was cut by 5 bases and J by 3 bases, with 10 bases left in between. The CDR3 is 13 amino acids. In nucleotides, the CDR3 is TGTGCCAGCAGCGCAACAGTGGACTATGGCTACACCTTC. Its protein is CASSATVDYGYTF. The full variable domain, completed using reference TRBV7-9 and TRBJ1-2, is DTGVSQNPRHKITKRGQNVTFRCDPISEHNRLYWYRQTLGQGPEFLTYFQNEAQLEKSRLLSDRFSAERPKGSFSTLEIQRTEQGDSAMYLCASSATVDYGYTFGSGTRLTVV.

This sequence joins TRBV19 and TRBJ1-4; a weak D match, TRBD1 (6 bases). The CDR3 has 15 residues. The germline V and J ends were trimmed by 3 bases and 12 bases, with 20 bases remaining between them. The germline V gene has CDR1 LNHDA and CDR2 SQIVND (reference sequence). In nucleotides, the CDR3 is TGTGCCAGTAGTATTCTGGGTCGGGGGGGCGCGGAACTGTTTTTT. The encoded protein is CASSILGRGGAELFF.

Within the sample, this clone is medium-sized. The chain carries TRBV18 and TRBJ1-6; 9 nucleotides match TRBD1. The germline V gene encodes CDR1 KGHSH and CDR2 LQKENI. The length of the CDR3 is 14 residues. V lost 3 bases to trimming and J lost 10 bases; unmatched junction nucleotides: 4. Here the CDR3 reads CASSPGTGRSPLHF. The CDR3 nucleotides read TGTGCCAGCTCACCCGGGACAGGGCGGTCACCCCTCCACTTT.

This chain connects TRBV28 to TRBJ2-7, with TRBD1 matching over 7 bases. Germline assignment: CDR1 MDHEN and CDR2 SYDVKM. The CDR3 is 14 residues long. The V segment lost 3 bases and the J segment 7 bases; nucleotides outside the gene matches: 9. CDR3 amino acids: CASSFKGAHSEQYF. The CDR3 DNA sequence: TGTGCCAGCAGTTTTAAGGGGGCGCATAGTGAGCAGTACTTC.

This clone was counted once. This rearrangement joins TRBV28 to TRBJ1-1; tentatively, D is TRBD1 (5 bases). Germline loops: CDR1 MDHEN, CDR2 SYDVKM. The CDR3 extends over 13 amino acids. Trimming removed 6 bases at V and 5 bases at J, with 13 bases between. The CDR3 DNA is TGTGCCAGCAGATTCCAGGGTTTGACTGAAGCTTTCTTT. It codes for CASRFQGLTEAFF. Full variable domain (remainder filled in from reference TRBV28 and TRBJ1-1): DVKVTQSSRYLVKRTGEKVFLECVQDMDHENMFWYRQDPGLGLRLIYFSYDVKMKEKGDIPEGYSVSREKKERFSLILESASTNQTSMYLCASRFQGLTEAFFGQGTRLTVV.

The chain carries TRBV15 and TRBJ2-7; D not certain. CDR1 and CDR2 from the germline V gene are LNHNV and YYDKDF (reference sequence). The V end was cut by 0 bases, the J end by 5 bases, with 17 bases between. This CDR3 comprises 16 residues. In DNA, the CDR3 is TGTGCCACCAGCAGAGATTATGGTGCGTCTTCCCACGAGCAGTACTTC. Translated, it gives CATSRDYGASSHEQYF.

This CDR3 reads CATSRALGWYNEQFF. The DNA for the CDR3 is TGTGCCACCAGCAGAGCCCTAGGATGGTACAATGAGCAGTTCTTC. The J gene is TRBJ2-1, the V gene TRBV15; D not certain. Per germline, CDR1 LNHNV and CDR2 YYDKDF (reference sequence). This CDR3 region has 15 residues. V was clipped by 1 base and J by 4 bases, with 11 bases between them.

The chain employs TRBV6-5 and TRBJ2-5; no reliable D call. Germline values: CDR1 MNHEY, CDR2 SVGAGI. Between the trimmed V and J ends, which lost 7 bases and 0 bases, there was a span of 15 bases. The length of the CDR3 is 15 residues. Here the CDR3 reads CASTQVPAYQETQYF. CDR3 coding DNA: TGTGCCAGCACCCAGGTTCCCGCGTACCAAGAGACCCAGTACTTC.

This clone has more than one count but fewer than ten. The V and J genes are TRBV18 and TRBJ2-2; D unresolved. V shed 6 bases and J shed 0 bases, with 11 bases lying between them. Germline-derived CDR1 and CDR2 are KGHSH and LQKENI. The CDR3 length is 15 residues. The CDR3 DNA sequence: TGTGCCAGCTCCCCCGAGATAACGAACACCGGGGAGCTGTTTTTT. It specifies CASSPEITNTGELFF. The full variable domain, its missing parts supplied by reference TRBV18 and TRBJ2-2, is NAGVMQNPRHLVRRRGQEARLRCSPMKGHSHVYWYRQLPEEGLKFMVYLQKENIIDESGMPKERFSAEFPKEGPSILRIQQVVRGDSAAYFCASSPEITNTGELFFGEGSRLTVL.

V and J are TRBV29-1 and TRBJ2-5; TRBD1 matches at 9 bases. CDR3 length equals 15 residues. Trimming at V came to 4 bases and at J to 2 bases, leaving 8 bases not matched to a gene. Germline-derived CDR1 and CDR2 are SQVTM and ANQGSEA. The CDR3 sequence is CSVAGQGLQQETQYF. The CDR3 region has the DNA TGCAGCGTTGCGGGACAGGGACTTCAGCAAGAGACCCAGTACTTC.